This T cell receptor beta chain was captured in a study of metastatic and nonmetastatic thyroid tumors. In the study overall: Comparison of repertoires was carried out across blood and tumor or nodule tissue from malignant and benign thyroid patients. Study observations and caveats: When malignant thyroid tumors were compared with benign nodules, TCR beta diversity was reportedly significantly higher in the malignant tumors. This held in both blood and tumor samples.

All patients were treatment-naive before thyroid surgery. As handled by the study authors: Clinicopathological groups supplied CDR3 differences that were used to build a distant-metastasis classifier for papillary thyroid cancer. TCRdb recomputed clones from the PCR reads via MiXCR. The V and J calls were determined by TCRdb, not by the authors. The sample includes thousands of clones, approximately 30% of them seen just once. Details on this clone: Its specificity is unknown.

Trimming pared 0 bases from V and 4 bases from J, leaving 9 bases between. The CDR3 has 14 residues. Germline assignment: CDR1 LGHNA and CDR2 YNFKEQ. This clonotype originated in a female donor with papillary thyroid cancer or a benign thyroid nodule (not recorded which). Some clones in this sample may be carry-over from other donors' samples. Sequencing was done on a sample of tumor tissue. The chain couples TRBV4-2 to TRBJ1-2; possibly TRBD1 for D (5 bases). The CDR3, as DNA: TGTGCCAGCAGCCAAGAAGGCAGGGCCTATGGCTACACCTTC. Translated, it gives CASSQEGRAYGYTF.